This T cell receptor (beta chain) derives from a study of blood T cell repertoires in COVID-19. Study-wide background: The United States, Italy and Spain supplied acute and convalescent COVID-19 samples. T cells, B-cell-depleted T cells, or PBMCs supplied cDNA or gDNA.

Authors' analysis steps: Using reference gene primer amplification, nucleated cell counts were estimated. Sequencing was performed with immunoSEQ multiplex PCR; in TCRdb, only in-frame clones are kept and a portion is missing. Clone size and V and J calls were adopted from that table, with D and trimming inferred from the DNA. The data hold hundreds of thousands of clones, with roughly 86% observed a single time. V lost 5 bases to trimming and J lost 8 bases; unmatched junction nucleotides: 11. The length of the CDR3 is 15 residues. CDR1 and CDR2 from the germline V gene are MNHEY and SVGEGT. The clonotype comes from a man in his 70s with acute or convalescent COVID-19. The chain couples TRBV6-2 or TRBV6-3 to TRBJ2-1; 8 bases match TRBD2. Specimen: peripheral blood. CDR3 DNA: TGTGCCAGCAGTCCCGCCGGGACTAGACGCGATGAGCAGTTCTTC. Translated: CASSPAGTRRDEQFF.